This T cell receptor beta chain came from a study of blood T cell repertoires in COVID-19. Study context: Donors in the United States, Italy and Spain gave samples during acute or convalescent COVID-19. The analysed material was cDNA or gDNA that came from T cells, B-cell-depleted T cells, or PBMCs.

J lost 6 bases, V lost 0 bases, and 15 bases had no gene match. In germline, CDR1 is LNHNV, CDR2 YYDKDF (reference sequence). This CDR3 is built from 19 residues. As handled by the study authors: Researchers report that nucleated cell counts were estimated from reference gene primer amplification. Sequencing was performed with immunoSEQ multiplex PCR; in TCRdb, only in-frame clones are kept and a portion is missing. The V and J calls and clone size were taken over from that table, and D and trimming were inferred from the DNA. Among 270,000 or so clones listed, roughly nine tenths were seen once. Sequenced input: peripheral blood. The chain couples TRBV15 to TRBJ2-3, with 10 bases matching TRBD2. This receptor was identified in a woman between 40 and 50 years old who had recovered from COVID-19. CDR3 amino acids: CATSRDKLAGPTRRDTQYF. CDR3 DNA sequence: TGTGCCACCAGCAGAGATAAACTAGCGGGGCCGACACGCAGGGATACGCAGTATTTT.